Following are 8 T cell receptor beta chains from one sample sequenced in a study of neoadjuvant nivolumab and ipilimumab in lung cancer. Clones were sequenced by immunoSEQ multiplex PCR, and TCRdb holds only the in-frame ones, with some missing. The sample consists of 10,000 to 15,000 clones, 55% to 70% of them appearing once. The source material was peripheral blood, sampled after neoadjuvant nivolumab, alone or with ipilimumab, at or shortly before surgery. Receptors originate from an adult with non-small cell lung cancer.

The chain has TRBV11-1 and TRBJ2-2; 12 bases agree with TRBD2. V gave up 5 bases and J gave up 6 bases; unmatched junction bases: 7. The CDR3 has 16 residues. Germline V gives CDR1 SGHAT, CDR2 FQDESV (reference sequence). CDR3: CASSPRTSGNAGELFF. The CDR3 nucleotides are TGTGCCAGCAGCCCACGGACTAGCGGGAATGCCGGGGAGCTGTTTTTT.

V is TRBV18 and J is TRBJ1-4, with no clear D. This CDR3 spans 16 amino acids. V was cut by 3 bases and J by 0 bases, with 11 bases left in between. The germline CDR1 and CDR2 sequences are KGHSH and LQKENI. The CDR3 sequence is CASSPRAGTTNEKLFF. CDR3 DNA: TGTGCCAGCTCACCCCGGGCGGGTACAACTAATGAAAAACTGTTTTTT. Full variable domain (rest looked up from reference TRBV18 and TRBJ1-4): NAGVMQNPRHLVRRRGQEARLRCSPMKGHSHVYWYRQLPEEGLKFMVYLQKENIIDESGMPKERFSAEFPKEGPSILRIQQVVRGDSAAYFCASSPRAGTTNEKLFFGSGTQLSVL.

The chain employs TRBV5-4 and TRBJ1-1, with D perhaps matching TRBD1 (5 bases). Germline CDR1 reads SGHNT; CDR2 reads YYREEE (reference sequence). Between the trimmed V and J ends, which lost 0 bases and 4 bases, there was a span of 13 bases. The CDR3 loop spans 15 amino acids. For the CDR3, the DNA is TGTGCCAGCAGCTTGGGGGCGGGGGGATTCACTGAAGCTTTCTTT. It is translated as CASSLGAGGFTEAFF.

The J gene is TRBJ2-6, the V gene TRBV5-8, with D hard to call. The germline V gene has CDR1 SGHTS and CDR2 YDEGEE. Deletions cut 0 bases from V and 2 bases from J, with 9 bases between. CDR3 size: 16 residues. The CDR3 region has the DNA TGTGCCAGCAGCTTGGAGGGCCTCCCTGGGGCCAACGTCCTGACTTTC. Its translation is CASSLEGLPGANVLTF.

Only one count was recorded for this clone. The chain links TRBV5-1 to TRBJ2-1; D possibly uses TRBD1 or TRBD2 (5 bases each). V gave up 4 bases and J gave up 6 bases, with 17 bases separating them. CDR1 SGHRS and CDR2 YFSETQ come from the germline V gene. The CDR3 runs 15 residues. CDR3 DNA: TGCGCCAGCAGCACGTACCACGGTGGGGGCAATGAGCAGTTCTTC. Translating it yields CASSTYHGGGNEQFF.

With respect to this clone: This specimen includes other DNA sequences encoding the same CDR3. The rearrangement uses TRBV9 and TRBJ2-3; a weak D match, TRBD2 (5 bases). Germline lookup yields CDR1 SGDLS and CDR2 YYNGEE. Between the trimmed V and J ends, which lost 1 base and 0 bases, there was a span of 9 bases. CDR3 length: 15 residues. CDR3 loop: CASSVWTSSTDTQYF. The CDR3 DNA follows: TGTGCCAGCAGCGTATGGACTTCTAGCACAGATACGCAGTATTTT.

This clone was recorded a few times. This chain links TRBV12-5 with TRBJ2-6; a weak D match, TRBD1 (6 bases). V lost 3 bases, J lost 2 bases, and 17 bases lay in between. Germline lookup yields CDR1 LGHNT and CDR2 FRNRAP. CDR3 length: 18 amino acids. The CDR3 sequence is CASGFPGETIPGANVLTF. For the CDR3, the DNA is TGTGCTAGTGGTTTCCCAGGGGAAACCATCCCTGGGGCCAACGTCCTGACTTTC.

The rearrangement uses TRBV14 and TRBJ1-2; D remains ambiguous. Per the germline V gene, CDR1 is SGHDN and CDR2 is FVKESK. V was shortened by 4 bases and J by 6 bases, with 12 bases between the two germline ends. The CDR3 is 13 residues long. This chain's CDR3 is CASSRGRADGYTF. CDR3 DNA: TGTGCCAGCAGCCGAGGGAGAGCAGATGGCTACACCTTC.